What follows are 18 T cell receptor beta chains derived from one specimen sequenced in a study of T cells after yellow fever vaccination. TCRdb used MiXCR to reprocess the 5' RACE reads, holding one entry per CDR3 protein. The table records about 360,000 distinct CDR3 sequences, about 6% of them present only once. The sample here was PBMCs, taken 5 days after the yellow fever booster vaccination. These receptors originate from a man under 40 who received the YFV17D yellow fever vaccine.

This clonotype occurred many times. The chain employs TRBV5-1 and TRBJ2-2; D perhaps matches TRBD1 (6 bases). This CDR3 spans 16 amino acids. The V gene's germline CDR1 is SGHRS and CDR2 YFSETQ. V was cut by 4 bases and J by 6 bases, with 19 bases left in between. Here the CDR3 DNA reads TGCGCCAGCAGCATCACCGGGACAAAGCTCGCCGGGGAGCTGTTTTTT. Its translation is CASSITGTKLAGELFF.

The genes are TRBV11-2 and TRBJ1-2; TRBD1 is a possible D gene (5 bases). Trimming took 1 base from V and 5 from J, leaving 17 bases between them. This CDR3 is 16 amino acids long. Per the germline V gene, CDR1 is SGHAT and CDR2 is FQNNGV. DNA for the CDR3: TGTGCCAGCAGCTTAGCGGGAGGGGCGAAAGAGTATGGCTACACCTTC. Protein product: CASSLAGGAKEYGYTF.

Here the CDR3 reads CASSTGDNEQFF. In nucleotides, the CDR3 is TGTGCCAGTAGTACGGGGGACAATGAGCAGTTCTTC. The chain combines TRBV19 with TRBJ2-1; D might be TRBD2 (6 bases). This CDR3 contains 12 residues. V was shortened by 4 bases and J by 5 bases, with 6 bases between the two germline ends. Germline V CDR1 and CDR2: LNHDA, SQIVND (reference sequence).

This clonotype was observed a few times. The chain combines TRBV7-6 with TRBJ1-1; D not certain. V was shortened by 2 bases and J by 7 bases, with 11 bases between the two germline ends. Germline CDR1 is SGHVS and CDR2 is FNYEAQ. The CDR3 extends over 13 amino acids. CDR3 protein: CASSLSARREAFF. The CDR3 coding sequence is TGTGCCAGCAGCTTATCGGCGAGGCGTGAAGCTTTCTTT.

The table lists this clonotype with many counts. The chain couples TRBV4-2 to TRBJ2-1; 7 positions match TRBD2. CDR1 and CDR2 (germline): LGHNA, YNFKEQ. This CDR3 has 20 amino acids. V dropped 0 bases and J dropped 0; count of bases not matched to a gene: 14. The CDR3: CASSQDLLAGYTRSYNEQFF. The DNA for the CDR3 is TGTGCCAGCAGCCAAGATCTGTTAGCGGGTTATACCCGCTCCTACAATGAGCAGTTCTTC.

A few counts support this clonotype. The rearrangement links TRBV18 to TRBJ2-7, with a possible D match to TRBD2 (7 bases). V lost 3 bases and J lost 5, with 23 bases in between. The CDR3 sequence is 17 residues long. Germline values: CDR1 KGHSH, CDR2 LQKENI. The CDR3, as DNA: TGTGCCAGCTCACCCACCCCGGGGCGGGAGAGGGGGAACGAGCAGTACTTC. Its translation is CASSPTPGRERGNEQYF.

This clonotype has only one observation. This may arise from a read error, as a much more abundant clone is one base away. The CDR3 here is CASSIWTSTDTQYF. CDR3 bases: TGTGCCAGCAGTATCTGGACTAGCACAGATACGCAGTATTTT. This chain links TRBV6-1 with TRBJ2-3, with D possibly matching TRBD2 (5 bases). The V gene's germline CDR1 is MNHNS and CDR2 SASEGT. CDR3 size: 14 residues. V lost 5 bases to trimming and J lost 0 bases, with 9 bases between them.

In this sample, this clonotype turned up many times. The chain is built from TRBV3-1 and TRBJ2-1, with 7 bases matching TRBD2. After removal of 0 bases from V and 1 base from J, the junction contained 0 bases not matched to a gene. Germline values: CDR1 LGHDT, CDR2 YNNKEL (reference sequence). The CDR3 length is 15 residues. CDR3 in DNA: TGTGCCAGCAGCCAAGAACTAGCGTCCTACAATGAGCAGTTCTTC. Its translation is CASSQELASYNEQFF.

The CDR3 DNA reads TGTGCCAGCAGTTACTCCCCGGGACTAGCTCCGTCAGATACGCAGTATTTT. It yields the protein CASSYSPGLAPSDTQYF. The V call is TRBV6-2 or TRBV6-3, the J call TRBJ2-3; 9 nucleotides line up with TRBD2. The CDR3 has 17 amino acids. Trimming removed 0 bases from V and 4 bases from J; junction bases left unmatched: 8. Germline lookup yields CDR1 MNHEY and CDR2 SVGEGT.

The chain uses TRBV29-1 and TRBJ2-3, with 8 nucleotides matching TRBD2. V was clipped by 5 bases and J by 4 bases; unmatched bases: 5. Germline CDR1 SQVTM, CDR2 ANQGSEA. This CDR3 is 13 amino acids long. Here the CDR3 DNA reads TGCAGCGTTAAGGCGGGAGGAGCAGATACGCAGTATTTT. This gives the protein CSVKAGGADTQYF.

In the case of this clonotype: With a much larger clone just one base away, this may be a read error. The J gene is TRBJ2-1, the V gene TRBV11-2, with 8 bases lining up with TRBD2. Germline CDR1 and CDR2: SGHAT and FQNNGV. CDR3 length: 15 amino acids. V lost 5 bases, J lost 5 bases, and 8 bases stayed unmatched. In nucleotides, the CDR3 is TGTGCCAGCAGCGCGGACTGGACTAGCAACAATGAGCAGTTCTTC. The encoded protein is CASSADWTSNNEQFF.

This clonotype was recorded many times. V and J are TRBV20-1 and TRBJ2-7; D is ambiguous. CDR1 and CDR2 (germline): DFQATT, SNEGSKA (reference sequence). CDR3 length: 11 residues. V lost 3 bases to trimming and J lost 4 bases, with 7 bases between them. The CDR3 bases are TGCAGTGCTAGGGAGAATTACGAGCAGTACTTC. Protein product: CSARENYEQYF.

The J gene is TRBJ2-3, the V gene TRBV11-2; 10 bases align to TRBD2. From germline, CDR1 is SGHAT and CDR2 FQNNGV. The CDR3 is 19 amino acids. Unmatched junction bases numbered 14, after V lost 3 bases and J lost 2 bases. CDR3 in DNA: TGTGCCAGCAGCTTTACATGGACTAGCGGCTGGGGGGCCACAGATACGCAGTATTTT. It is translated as CASSFTWTSGWGATDTQYF.

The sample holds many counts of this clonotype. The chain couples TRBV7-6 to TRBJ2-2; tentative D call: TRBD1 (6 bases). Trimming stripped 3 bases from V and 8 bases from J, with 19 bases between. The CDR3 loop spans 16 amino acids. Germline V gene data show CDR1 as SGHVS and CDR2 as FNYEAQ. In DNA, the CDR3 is TGTGCCAGCAGCTTTACCGGGACAAAGGAACCTGGGGAGCTGTTTTTT. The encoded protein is CASSFTGTKEPGELFF.

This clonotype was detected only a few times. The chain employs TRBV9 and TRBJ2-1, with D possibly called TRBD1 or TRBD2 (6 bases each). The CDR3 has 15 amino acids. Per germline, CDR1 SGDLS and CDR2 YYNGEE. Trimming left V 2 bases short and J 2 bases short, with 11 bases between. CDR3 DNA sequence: TGTGCCAGCAGCGTCGGGGGACAAACCTACAATGAGCAGTTCTTC. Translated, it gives CASSVGGQTYNEQFF.

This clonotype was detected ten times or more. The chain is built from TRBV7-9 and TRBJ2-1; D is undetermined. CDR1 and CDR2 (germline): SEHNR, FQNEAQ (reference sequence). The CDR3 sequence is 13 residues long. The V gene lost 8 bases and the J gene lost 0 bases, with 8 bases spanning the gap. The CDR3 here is CASESFSYNEQFF. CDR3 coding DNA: TGTGCCAGCGAGTCGTTCTCCTACAATGAGCAGTTCTTC.

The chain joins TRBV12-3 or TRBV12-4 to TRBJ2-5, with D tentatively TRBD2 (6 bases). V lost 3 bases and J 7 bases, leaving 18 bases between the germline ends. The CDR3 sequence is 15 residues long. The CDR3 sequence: CASSFSGALQRTQYF. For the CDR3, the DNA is TGTGCCAGCAGTTTTTCGGGAGCCCTCCAAAGGACCCAGTACTTC.

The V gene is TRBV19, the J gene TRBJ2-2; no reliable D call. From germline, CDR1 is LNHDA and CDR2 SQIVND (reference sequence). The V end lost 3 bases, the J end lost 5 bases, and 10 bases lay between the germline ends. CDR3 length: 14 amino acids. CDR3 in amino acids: CASSIPGETGELFF. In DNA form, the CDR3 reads TGTGCCAGTAGTATCCCCGGAGAGACCGGGGAGCTGTTTTTT. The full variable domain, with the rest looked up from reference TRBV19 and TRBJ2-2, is DGGITQSPKYLFRKEGQNVTLSCEQNLNHDAMYWYRQDPGQGLRLIYYSQIVNDFQKGDIAEGYSVSREKKESFPLTVTSAQKNPTAFYLCASSIPGETGELFFGEGSRLTVL.